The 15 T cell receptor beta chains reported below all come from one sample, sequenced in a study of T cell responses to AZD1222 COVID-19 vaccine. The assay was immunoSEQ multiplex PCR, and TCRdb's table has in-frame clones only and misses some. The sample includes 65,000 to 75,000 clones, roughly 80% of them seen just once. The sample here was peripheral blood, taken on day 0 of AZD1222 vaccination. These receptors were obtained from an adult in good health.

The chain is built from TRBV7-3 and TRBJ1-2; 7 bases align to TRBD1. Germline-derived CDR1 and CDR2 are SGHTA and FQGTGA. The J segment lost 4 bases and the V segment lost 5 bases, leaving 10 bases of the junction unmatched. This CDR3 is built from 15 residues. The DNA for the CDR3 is TGTGCCAGCAGCCGATCCGAGGGACAGCTCTATGGCTACACCTTC. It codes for CASSRSEGQLYGYTF.

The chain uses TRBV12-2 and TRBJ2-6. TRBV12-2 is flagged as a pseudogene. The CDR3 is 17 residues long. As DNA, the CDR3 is TGTGCAAGTCGCTTAGTCTCGACCTACTCTGGGGCCAACGTCCTGACTTTC. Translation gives CASRLVSTYSGANVLTF.

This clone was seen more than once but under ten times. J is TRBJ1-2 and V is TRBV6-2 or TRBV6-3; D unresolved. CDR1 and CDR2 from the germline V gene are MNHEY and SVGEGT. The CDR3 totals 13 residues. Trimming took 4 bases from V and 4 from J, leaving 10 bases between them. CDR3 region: CASSWTTIYGYTF. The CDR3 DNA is TGTGCCAGCAGTTGGACGACTATCTATGGCTACACCTTC.

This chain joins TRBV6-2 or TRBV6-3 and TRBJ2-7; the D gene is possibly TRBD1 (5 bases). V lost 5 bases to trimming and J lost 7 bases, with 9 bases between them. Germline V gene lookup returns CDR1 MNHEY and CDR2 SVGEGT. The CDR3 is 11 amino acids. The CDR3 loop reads CASSQGREQYF. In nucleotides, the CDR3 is TGTGCCAGCAGTCAGGGCCGGGAGCAGTACTTC.

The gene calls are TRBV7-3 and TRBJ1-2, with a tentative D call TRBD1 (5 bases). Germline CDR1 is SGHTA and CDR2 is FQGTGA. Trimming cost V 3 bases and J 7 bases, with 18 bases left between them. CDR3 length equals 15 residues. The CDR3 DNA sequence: TGTGCCAGCAGCTTCGCGGACACCTCCCCTGCTGGCTACACCTTC. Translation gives CASSFADTSPAGYTF.

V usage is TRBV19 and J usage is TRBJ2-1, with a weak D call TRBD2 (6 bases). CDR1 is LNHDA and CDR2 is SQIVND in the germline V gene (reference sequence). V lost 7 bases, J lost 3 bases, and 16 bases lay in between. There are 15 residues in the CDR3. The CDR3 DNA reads TGTGCCAGTACGTGGGGGGTTGGGGGCTACAATGAGCAGTTCTTC. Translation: CASTWGVGGYNEQFF.

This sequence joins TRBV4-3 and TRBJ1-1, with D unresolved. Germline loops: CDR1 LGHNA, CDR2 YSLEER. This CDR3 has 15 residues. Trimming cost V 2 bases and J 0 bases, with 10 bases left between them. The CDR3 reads CASSQLTEMNTEAFF. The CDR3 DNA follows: TGCGCCAGCAGCCAACTAACGGAAATGAACACTGAAGCTTTCTTT.

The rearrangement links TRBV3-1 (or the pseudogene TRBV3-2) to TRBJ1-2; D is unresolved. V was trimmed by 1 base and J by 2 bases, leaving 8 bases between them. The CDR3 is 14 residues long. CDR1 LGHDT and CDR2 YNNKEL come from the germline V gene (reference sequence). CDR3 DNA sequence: TGTGCCAGCAGCCAAGTCATGGTGAACTATGGCTACACCTTC. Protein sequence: CASSQVMVNYGYTF.

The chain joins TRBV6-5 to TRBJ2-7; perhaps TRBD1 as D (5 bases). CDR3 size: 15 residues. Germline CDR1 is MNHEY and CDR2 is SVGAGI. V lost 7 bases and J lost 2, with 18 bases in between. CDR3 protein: CASITGRDRAYEQYF. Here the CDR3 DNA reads TGTGCCAGCATCACGGGCAGGGATCGAGCCTACGAGCAGTACTTC.

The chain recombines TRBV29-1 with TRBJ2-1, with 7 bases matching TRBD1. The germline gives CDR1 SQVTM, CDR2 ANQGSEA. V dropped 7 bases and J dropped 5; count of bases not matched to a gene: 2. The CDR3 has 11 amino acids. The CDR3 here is CSGDRDNEQFF. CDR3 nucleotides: TGCAGCGGCGACAGGGACAATGAGCAGTTCTTC.

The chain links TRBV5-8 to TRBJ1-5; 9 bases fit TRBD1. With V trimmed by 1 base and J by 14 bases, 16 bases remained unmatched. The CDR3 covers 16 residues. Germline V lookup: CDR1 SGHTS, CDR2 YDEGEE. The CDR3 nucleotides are TGTGCCAGCAGCTTGATGGGGGGGACAGGGAGACCCTTGGAGCATTTT. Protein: CASSLMGGTGRPLEHF.

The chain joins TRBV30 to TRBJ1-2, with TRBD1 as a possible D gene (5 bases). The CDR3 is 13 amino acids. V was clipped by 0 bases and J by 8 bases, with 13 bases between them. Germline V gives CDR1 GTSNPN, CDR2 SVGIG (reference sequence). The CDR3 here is CAWSVRVRGGYTF. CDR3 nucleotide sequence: TGTGCCTGGAGTGTACGAGTGAGGGGCGGCTACACCTTC.

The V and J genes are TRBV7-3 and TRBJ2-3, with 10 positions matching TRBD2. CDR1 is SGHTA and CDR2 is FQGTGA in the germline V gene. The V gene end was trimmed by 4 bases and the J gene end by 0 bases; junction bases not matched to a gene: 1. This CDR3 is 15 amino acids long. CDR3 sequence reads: CASSSSGGSTDTQYF. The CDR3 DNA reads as TGTGCCAGCAGCTCTAGCGGGGGAAGCACAGATACGCAGTATTTT.

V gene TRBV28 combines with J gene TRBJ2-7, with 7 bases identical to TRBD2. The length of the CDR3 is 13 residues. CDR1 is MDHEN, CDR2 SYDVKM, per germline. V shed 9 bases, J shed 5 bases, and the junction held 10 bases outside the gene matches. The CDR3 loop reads CASTTGGIHEQYF. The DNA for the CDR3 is TGTGCCAGTACAACGGGGGGAATCCACGAGCAGTACTTC.

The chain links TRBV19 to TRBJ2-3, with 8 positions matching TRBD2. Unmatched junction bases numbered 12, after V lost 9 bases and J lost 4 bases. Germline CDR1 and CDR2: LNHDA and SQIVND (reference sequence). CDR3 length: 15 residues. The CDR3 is CASRASGGRADTQYF. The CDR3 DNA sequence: TGTGCCAGCAGAGCGTCGGGGGGGCGGGCAGATACGCAGTATTTT.